This T cell receptor beta chain was observed in a study of OX40 agonist ivuxolimab in advanced cancers. This clone appeared a few times. TCRdb's table, derived via immunoSEQ multiplex PCR, lists solely in-frame clones and lacks some. The sample contains around 87,000 clones, approximately 94% of which appear only once. In germline, CDR1 is WSHSY, CDR2 SAAADI. This CDR3 has 14 residues. The trim removed 3 bases at V and 8 bases at J, leaving 7 bases unmatched. This chain joins TRBV10-2 and TRBJ1-2, with TRBD1 identical over 9 bases. Here the sequenced sample was CD4+ or CD8+ T cells sorted from blood, taken in a trial of the OX40 agonist ivuxolimab. This clonotype was obtained from an adult with an advanced solid tumor such as melanoma, head and neck, liver or kidney cancer. The CDR3 protein is CASSDWGQGLGYTF. The CDR3 DNA follows: TGCGCCAGCAGTGATTGGGGACAGGGCTTGGGCTACACCTTC.